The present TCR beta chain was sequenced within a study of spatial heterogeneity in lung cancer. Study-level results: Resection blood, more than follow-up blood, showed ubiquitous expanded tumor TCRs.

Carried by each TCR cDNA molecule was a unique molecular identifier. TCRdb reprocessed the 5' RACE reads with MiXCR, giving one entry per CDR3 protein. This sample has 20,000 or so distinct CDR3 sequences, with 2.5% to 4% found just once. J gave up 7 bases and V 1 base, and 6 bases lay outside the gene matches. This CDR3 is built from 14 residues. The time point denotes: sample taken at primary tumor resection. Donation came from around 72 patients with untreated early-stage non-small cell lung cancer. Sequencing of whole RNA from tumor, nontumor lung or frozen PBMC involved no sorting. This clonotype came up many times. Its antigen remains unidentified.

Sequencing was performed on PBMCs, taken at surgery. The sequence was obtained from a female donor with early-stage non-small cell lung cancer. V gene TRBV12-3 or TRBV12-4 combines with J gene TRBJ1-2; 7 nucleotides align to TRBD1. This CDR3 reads CASSLVGGGRGYTF. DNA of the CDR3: TGTGCCAGCAGTTTAGTTGGAGGGGGCCGTGGCTACACCTTC.